The 29 T cell receptor beta chains presented below share a single source sample, sequenced in a study of response to subunit inactivated influenza vaccine listed by TCRdb under 2018. The library was built by means of RT-PCR. This sample was sequenced with an Illumina HiSeq 2500. TCRdb redid the processing of the public reads, applying fastp at Q25 and MiXCR, and retained in-frame beta chains. Under each unique CDR3 protein, matching rows form one entry showing the most common genes and DNA. This sample holds almost 250,000 distinct CDR3 sequences; about 12% were observed only once. The leading ten clones occupy 7.8% of the sample. Sequencing used non-naive T cells sorted from PBMCs, obtained 14 to 15 days before vaccination. The cell subset or site label corresponds to: memory T cell fraction. The receptor source for this set is a man aged 45-65 years who received an inactivated influenza vaccine. Donor details come from another sample of the same person, matched by shared clones.

Only a few counts were recorded for this clonotype. V and J are TRBV20-1 and TRBJ1-2, with D possibly TRBD1 on 6 matching bases. Germline V CDR1 and CDR2: DFQATT, SNEGSKA (reference sequence). This CDR3 comprises 15 residues. The V gene lost 4 bases and the J gene lost 5 bases, with 20 bases spanning the gap. CDR3 loop: CSATKTGMARYGYTF. CDR3 DNA: TGCAGTGCTACTAAAACAGGGATGGCCCGATATGGCTACACCTTC.

This clonotype has ten or more counts. This chain links TRBV18 with TRBJ1-2, with D perhaps matching TRBD1 (5 bases). CDR3 length equals 13 residues. Germline values: CDR1 KGHSH, CDR2 LQKENI. V was clipped by 3 bases and J by 8 bases, with 13 bases between them. For the CDR3, the DNA is TGTGCCAGCTCACCGGCGACAGAGTTCGGCTACACCTTC. Its protein product is CASSPATEFGYTF.

This clonotype was observed at least ten times. The J gene is TRBJ1-6, the V gene TRBV5-5; TRBD1 matches 9 bases. With V trimmed by 5 bases and J by 2 bases, 8 bases remained unmatched. Germline CDR1 and CDR2: SGHKS and YYEKEE (reference sequence). This CDR3 contains 17 residues. The CDR3 sequence is CASSSGTGHAYNSPLHF. CDR3 DNA sequence: TGTGCCAGCAGTTCGGGGACAGGGCATGCCTATAATTCACCCCTCCACTTT.

The rearrangement links TRBV28 to TRBJ2-7; 9 positions match TRBD2. This CDR3 contains 14 residues. Germline assignment: CDR1 MDHEN and CDR2 SYDVKM. The junction had 9 bases not matched to a gene; V was cut back by 5 bases and J by 7 bases. CDR3 in amino acids: CASSDPGLAGEQYF. The DNA for the CDR3 is TGTGCCAGCAGTGACCCGGGACTAGCTGGGGAGCAGTACTTC.

V usage is TRBV5-1 and J usage is TRBJ1-1; TRBD1 aligns across 9 bases. There are 12 residues in the CDR3. Unmatched junction bases numbered 2, after V lost 3 bases and J lost 8 bases. The V gene's germline CDR1 is SGHRS and CDR2 YFSETQ. This CDR3 reads CASSWDRVEAFF. The CDR3 DNA reads TGCGCCAGCAGCTGGGACAGGGTAGAAGCTTTCTTT. Filled out from reference TRBV5-1 and TRBJ1-1, the complete variable domain reads KAGVTQTPRYLIKTRGQQVTLSCSPISGHRSVSWYQQTPGQGLQFLFEYFSETQRNKGNFPGRFSGRQFSNSRSEMNVSTLELGDSALYLCASSWDRVEAFFGQGTRLTVV.

This clonotype appeared many times. The chain has TRBV25-1 and TRBJ2-5; the match to TRBD1 covers 8 bases. The CDR3 spans 13 residues. Germline V gene lookup returns CDR1 MGHDK and CDR2 SYGVNS. V lost 6 bases and J lost 4; bases outside the gene matches: 4. The CDR3: CASSPQGVETQYF. The CDR3 region has the DNA TGTGCCAGCAGCCCACAGGGGGTAGAGACCCAGTACTTC.

This chain connects TRBV7-8 to TRBJ2-7; D assignment may be TRBD1 or TRBD2 (5 bases each). Trimming shortened V by 2 bases and J by 5 bases, and 16 bases separated the two germline ends. The CDR3 runs to 15 residues. Germline CDR1 is SGHVS and CDR2 is FQNEAQ. In nucleotides, the CDR3 is TGTGCCAGCAGCTTATCCCAGGTACGGGGCCACGAGCAGTACTTC. Protein product: CASSLSQVRGHEQYF.

This clonotype turned up a few times. V and J are TRBV6-4 and TRBJ1-2, with D hard to call. Per germline, CDR1 MRHNA and CDR2 SNTAGT. The V and J ends lost 3 bases and 1 base respectively, with 9 bases between them. CDR3 size: 14 residues. The CDR3 region is CASSDSRFNYGYTF. The CDR3 DNA reads as TGTGCCAGCAGTGATAGTCGTTTTAACTATGGCTACACCTTC.

The chain carries TRBV10-3 and TRBJ2-5, with D maybe TRBD2 (6 bases). The length of the CDR3 is 13 residues. V lost 6 bases and J 3 bases, leaving 11 bases between the germline ends. Germline V gene data show CDR1 as ENHRY and CDR2 as SYGVKD. The CDR3 bases are TGTGCCATCAGAGCGCGGGACGAAGAGACCCAGTACTTC. Its protein product is CAIRARDEETQYF.

In its sample, this clonotype was seen many times. DNA of the CDR3: TGTGCCAGCAGTACAGGGAGGGAGACCCAGTACTTC. The encoded protein is CASSTGRETQYF. The chain is built from TRBV7-2 and TRBJ2-5; D possibly matches TRBD1 or TRBD2 (6 bases each). CDR1 and CDR2 (germline): SGHTA, FQGNSA. V was clipped by 6 bases and J by 5 bases, with 10 bases between them. The CDR3 runs 12 residues.

This chain links TRBV7-9 with TRBJ2-7; 7 bases map to TRBD2. This CDR3 is built from 13 residues. Germline V gives CDR1 SEHNR, CDR2 FQNEAQ (reference sequence). The V and J ends lost 4 bases and 7 bases, in that order; junction bases with no gene match: 7. The CDR3 spells CASSWGGFEEQYF. CDR3 nucleotides: TGTGCCAGCAGCTGGGGGGGGTTCGAGGAGCAGTACTTC.

The chain combines TRBV10-3 with TRBJ2-1; 13 nucleotides line up with TRBD2. V was pared by 6 bases and J by 6 bases, with 5 bases of the junction left unmatched. This CDR3 region has 15 residues. Germline lookup yields CDR1 ENHRY and CDR2 SYGVKD. CDR3 sequence: CAISPGLAGPNEQFF. The CDR3 nucleotides read TGTGCCATCAGCCCGGGACTAGCGGGGCCCAATGAGCAGTTCTTC.

This clonotype was counted between two and nine times. The chain recombines TRBV11-2 with TRBJ1-6, with 8 positions matching TRBD1. The CDR3 runs to 15 residues. Germline-derived CDR1 and CDR2 are SGHAT and FQNNGV. J lost 6 bases, V lost 0 bases, and 1 base had no gene match. CDR3 nucleotide sequence: TGTGCCAGCAGCTTAGATGGACAGGGTAATTCACCCCTCCACTTT. Translated, it gives CASSLDGQGNSPLHF. The full variable domain, rest sourced from reference TRBV11-2 and TRBJ1-6, is EAGVAQSPRYKIIEKRQSVAFWCNPISGHATLYWYQQILGQGPKLLIQFQNNGVVDDSQLPKDRFSAERLKGVDSTLKIQPAKLEDSAVYLCASSLDGQGNSPLHFGNGTRLTVT.

This clonotype appeared many times. This chain links TRBV5-1 with TRBJ2-2; perhaps TRBD1 as D (6 bases). CDR1 and CDR2 (germline): SGHRS, YFSETQ. The germline V and J ends were trimmed by 2 bases and 4 bases, with 18 bases remaining between them. The CDR3 length is 17 residues. CDR3 DNA: TGCGCCAGCAGCTTTTTTGGACAGCTGGTCGGCACCGGGGAGCTGTTTTTT. Translation gives CASSFFGQLVGTGELFF.

Only a few counts were recorded for this clonotype. The CDR3 here is CASSPPGIGEGYEQYF. CDR3 in DNA: TGTGCCAGCTCACCACCGGGTATCGGGGAGGGATACGAGCAGTACTTC. This rearrangement joins TRBV18 to TRBJ2-7; 7 bases are a match to TRBD2. Germline V gene sequence: CDR1 KGHSH, CDR2 LQKENI. The CDR3 is 16 amino acids. With 0 bases clipped from V and 4 bases from J, the junction kept 9 bases outside the gene matches. Complete variable domain (other parts from reference TRBV18 and TRBJ2-7): NAGVMQNPRHLVRRRGQEARLRCSPMKGHSHVYWYRQLPEEGLKFMVYLQKENIIDESGMPKERFSAEFPKEGPSILRIQQVVRGDSAAYFCASSPPGIGEGYEQYFGPGTRLTVT.

The rearrangement uses TRBV20-1 and TRBJ2-1; D is perhaps TRBD2 (6 bases). Germline V gene lookup returns CDR1 DFQATT and CDR2 SNEGSKA (reference sequence). V lost 5 bases, J lost 3 bases, and 17 bases lay in between. The CDR3 length is 15 residues. The CDR3 DNA follows: TGCAGTGCTGCTGCCGGGACTCAACACTACAATGAGCAGTTCTTC. Its protein is CSAAAGTQHYNEQFF.

This clonotype was found a few times. J is TRBJ2-2 and V is TRBV7-9; 8 bases are a match to TRBD2. CDR3 length: 14 residues. V was pared by 10 bases and J by 5 bases, with 9 bases of the junction left unmatched. CDR1 is SEHNR, CDR2 FQNEAQ, per germline (reference sequence). The CDR3 sequence: CATEAGVETGELFF. DNA of the CDR3: TGTGCCACTGAAGCGGGAGTGGAAACCGGGGAGCTGTTTTTT.

Only a few counts were recorded for this clonotype. This chain connects TRBV7-9 to TRBJ2-1; D gene unclear. Trimming removed 1 base at V and 9 bases at J, with 7 bases between. The CDR3 is made up of 12 amino acids. Looked up from germline, CDR1 is SEHNR and CDR2 is FQNEAQ (reference sequence). The CDR3 DNA follows: TGTGCCAGCAGCTTAGTTCTCAGTGAGCAGTTCTTC. Protein: CASSLVLSEQFF.

The chain has TRBV10-2 and TRBJ2-2, with 9 bases identical to TRBD2. The J segment lost 4 bases and the V segment lost 7 bases, leaving 7 bases of the junction unmatched. CDR3 length equals 15 residues. Germline CDR1 is WSHSY and CDR2 is SAAADI. CDR3 protein: CASMAGGTPTGELFF. The CDR3 DNA reads TGCGCCAGCATGGCGGGGGGGACCCCCACCGGGGAGCTGTTTTTT.

The table lists this clonotype with many counts. V and J are TRBV7-9 and TRBJ1-2, with D uncertain. The length of the CDR3 is 12 residues. V lost 1 base, J lost 7 bases, and 7 bases lay in between. CDR1 is SEHNR, CDR2 FQNEAQ, per germline (reference sequence). The CDR3 protein is CASSLDVGGYTF. The CDR3 DNA follows: TGTGCCAGCAGCTTAGATGTGGGTGGCTACACCTTC.

The sample holds a few counts of this clonotype. This sequence joins TRBV30 and TRBJ2-7, with 10 bases identical to TRBD1. V lost 4 bases, J lost 2 bases, and 5 bases stayed unmatched. Germline lookup yields CDR1 GTSNPN and CDR2 SVGIG (reference sequence). The CDR3 extends over 14 amino acids. CDR3 nucleotides: TGTGCCTGGACCTTCGGGACAGGGGCCTACGAGCAGTACTTC. Translating gives CAWTFGTGAYEQYF.

This clonotype occurred many times. This chain uses TRBV6-1 with TRBJ2-1, with 8 bases lining up with TRBD2. This CDR3 contains 16 residues. V shed 4 bases and J 6 bases; nucleotides not matched to a gene: 11. The germline gives CDR1 MNHNS, CDR2 SASEGT. The CDR3 DNA reads TGTGCCAGCAGTGCAACCTCGGGACTAGGAACCAATGAGCAGTTCTTC. Translation: CASSATSGLGTNEQFF.

This clonotype was counted many times. The rearrangement links TRBV18 to TRBJ1-3; no definite D call. The CDR3 has 16 amino acids. V dropped 2 bases and J dropped 0 bases, with 11 bases sitting between them. The germline V gene encodes CDR1 KGHSH and CDR2 LQKENI. The CDR3 loop is CASSPTLSASGNTIYF. The CDR3 DNA reads TGTGCCAGCTCACCAACTCTCTCCGCCTCTGGAAACACCATATATTTT.

This clonotype has more than one count but fewer than ten. V and J are TRBV6-2 or TRBV6-3 and TRBJ1-5, with D unclear. The V and J ends lost 6 bases and 2 bases respectively, with 11 bases between them. Germline V gene data show CDR1 as MNHEY and CDR2 as SVGEGT. This CDR3 contains 14 residues. In DNA form, the CDR3 reads TGTGCCAGCAGGGGAGGACTGGGCAATCAGCCCCAGCATTTT. This translates into CASRGGLGNQPQHF.

This chain joins TRBV20-1 and TRBJ2-3; D is perhaps TRBD2 (5 bases). Germline CDR1 DFQATT, CDR2 SNEGSKA (reference sequence). V was trimmed by 3 bases and J by 5 bases, leaving 15 bases between them. This CDR3 spans 14 amino acids. The CDR3 region has the DNA TGCAGTGCTAGCCCTATCGCCCGGGGAGATACGCAGTATTTT. Translated: CSASPIARGDTQYF.

The sample holds a few counts of this clonotype. This chain uses TRBV6-1 with TRBJ2-5; 10 bases map to TRBD2. The germline V gene has CDR1 MNHNS and CDR2 SASEGT. The CDR3 is 15 residues long. V shed 6 bases and J 5 bases; nucleotides not matched to a gene: 9. CDR3 sequence: CASSVTSGAGETQYF. CDR3 coding DNA: TGTGCCAGCAGCGTAACTAGCGGGGCGGGGGAGACCCAGTACTTC.

The chain employs TRBV12-3 or TRBV12-4 and TRBJ1-5, with a possible D match to TRBD1 (5 bases). This CDR3 is 13 amino acids long. The V end lost 10 bases, the J end lost 7 bases, and 17 bases lay between the germline ends. The CDR3 DNA sequence: TGTGCCAACTCCCAGGGACGGGGCCAGCCCCAGCATTTT. Amino acid sequence: CANSQGRGQPQHF.

The CDR3 region is CASSLGFLAGKDTQYF. CDR3 DNA: TGTGCCAGCAGCTTAGGATTCCTAGCGGGGAAAGATACGCAGTATTTT. The J gene is TRBJ2-3, the V gene TRBV7-9; TRBD2 agrees at 9 bases. J lost 5 bases, V lost 1 base, and 7 bases had no gene match. CDR1 and CDR2 from the germline V gene are SEHNR and FQNEAQ (reference sequence). The CDR3 runs to 16 residues.

This clonotype was seen only a few times. The V gene is TRBV20-1, the J gene TRBJ2-3; D gene uncertain. Between the trimmed V and J ends, which lost 3 bases and 1 base, there was a span of 14 bases. The CDR3 sequence is 15 residues long. Germline V gene lookup returns CDR1 DFQATT and CDR2 SNEGSKA (reference sequence). The chain's CDR3 is CSASPPRAGTDTQYF. DNA of the CDR3: TGCAGTGCTAGCCCCCCTCGCGCGGGCACAGATACGCAGTATTTT.